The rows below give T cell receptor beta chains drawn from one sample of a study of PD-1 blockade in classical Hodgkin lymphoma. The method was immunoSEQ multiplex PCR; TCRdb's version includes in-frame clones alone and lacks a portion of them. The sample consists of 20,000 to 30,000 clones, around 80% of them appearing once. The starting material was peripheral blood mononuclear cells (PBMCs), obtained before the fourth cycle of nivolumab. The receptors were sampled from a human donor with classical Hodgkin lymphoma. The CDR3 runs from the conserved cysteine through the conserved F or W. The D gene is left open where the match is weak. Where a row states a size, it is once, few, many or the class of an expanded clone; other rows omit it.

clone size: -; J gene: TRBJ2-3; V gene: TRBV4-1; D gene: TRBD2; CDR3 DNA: TGCGCCAGCAGCCAAGATGTCGGACTAGCCCCCTCTTTT; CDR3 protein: CASSQDVGLAPSF
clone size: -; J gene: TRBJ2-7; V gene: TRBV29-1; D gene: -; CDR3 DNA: TGCAGCGTTGAAGGTGGGGGCAACGGCTACGAGCAGTACTTC; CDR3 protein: CSVEGGGNGYEQYF
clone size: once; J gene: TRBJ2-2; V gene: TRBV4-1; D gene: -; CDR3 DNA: TGCGCCAGCAGCCATTCCAATTTGAACACCGGGGAGCTGTTTTTT; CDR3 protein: CASSHSNLNTGELFF
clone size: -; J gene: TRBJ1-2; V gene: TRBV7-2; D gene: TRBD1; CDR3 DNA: TGTGCCAGCAGCCCCTCGGTGGGACAGGCGCTCTACACCTTC; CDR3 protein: CASSPSVGQALYTF
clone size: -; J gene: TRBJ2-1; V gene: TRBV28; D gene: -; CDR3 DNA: TGTGCCAGCTTCCCGGAGTCCTACAATGAGCAGTTCTTC; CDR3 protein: CASFPESYNEQFF
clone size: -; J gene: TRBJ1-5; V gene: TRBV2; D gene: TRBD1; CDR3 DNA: TGTGCCAGCACTCCCGGGACAGGGGGCCAGCCCCAGCATTTT; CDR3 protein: CASTPGTGGQPQHF
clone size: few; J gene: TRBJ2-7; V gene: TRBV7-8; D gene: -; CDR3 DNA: TGTGCCAGCAGCTTAAACCGAGGGCACGAGCAGTACTTC; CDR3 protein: CASSLNRGHEQYF
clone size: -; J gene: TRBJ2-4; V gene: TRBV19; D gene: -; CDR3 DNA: TGTGCCAGTAGTCTCCGGACCGTAGCCCACCGGAACATTCAGTACTTC; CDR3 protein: CASSLRTVAHRNIQYF
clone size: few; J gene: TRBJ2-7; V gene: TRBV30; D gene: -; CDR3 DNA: TGTGCCTGGAGTGCGCGGGGGCCCCCTTCCTACGAGCAGTACTTC; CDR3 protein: CAWSARGPPSYEQYF
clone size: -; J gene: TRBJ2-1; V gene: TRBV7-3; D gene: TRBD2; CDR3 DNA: TGTGCCAGCAGCCGAGAGGTAGCGGGAGTCAGTGAGCAGTTCTTC; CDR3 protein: CASSREVAGVSEQFF
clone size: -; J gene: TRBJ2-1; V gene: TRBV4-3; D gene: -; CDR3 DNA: TGCGCCAGCAGCCAAGAATCAGCCCACCCGGGGGTTCAGTTCTTC; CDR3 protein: CASSQESAHPGVQFF
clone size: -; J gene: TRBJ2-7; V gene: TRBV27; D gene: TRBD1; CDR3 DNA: TGTGCCAGCAGTTTCCGGGACAGGGGGCGCTCGGGCGAGCAGTACTTC; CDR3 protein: CASSFRDRGRSGEQYF
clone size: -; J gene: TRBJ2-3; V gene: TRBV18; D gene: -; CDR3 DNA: TGTGCCAGCTCGCCGGACCCCACAGATACGCAGTATTTT; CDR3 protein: CASSPDPTDTQYF
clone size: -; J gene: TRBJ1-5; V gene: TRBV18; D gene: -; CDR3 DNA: TGTGCCAGCTCACCATATGCGGATTGGCCCCAGCATTTT; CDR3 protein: CASSPYADWPQHF
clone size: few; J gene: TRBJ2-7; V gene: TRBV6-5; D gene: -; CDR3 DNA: TGTGCCAGCAGTTACTCGATATCGGGTACCTACGAGCAGTACTTC; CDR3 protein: CASSYSISGTYEQYF
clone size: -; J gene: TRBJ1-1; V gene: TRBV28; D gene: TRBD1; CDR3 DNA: TGTGCCAGCAGTTTAGGGACAGGGGGCGTTGAAGCTTTCTTT; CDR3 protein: CASSLGTGGVEAFF
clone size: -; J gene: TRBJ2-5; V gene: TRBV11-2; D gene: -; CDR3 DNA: TGTGCCAGCAGCTTTGGGGTAGCAGAGGAGACCCAGTACTTC; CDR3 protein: CASSFGVAEETQYF
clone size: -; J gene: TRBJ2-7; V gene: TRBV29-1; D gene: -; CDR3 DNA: TGCAGCGTGTCCCCTCGGGGGGCCCTCGACCCCGAGCAGTACTTC; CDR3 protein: CSVSPRGALDPEQYF
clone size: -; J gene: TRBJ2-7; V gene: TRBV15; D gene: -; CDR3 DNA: TGTGCCACCAGCAGAGATAAATCAGGGAACCCCGAGCAGTACTTC; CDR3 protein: CATSRDKSGNPEQYF
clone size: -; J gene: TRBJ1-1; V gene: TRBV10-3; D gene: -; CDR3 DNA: TGTGCCATCAGTGAGTCGAGCCGGCAAAACACTGAAGCTTTCTTT; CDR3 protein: CAISESSRQNTEAFF
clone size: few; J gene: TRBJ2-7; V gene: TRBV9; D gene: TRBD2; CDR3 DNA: TGTGCCAGCAGCTCCCCCGATAGCGGGGACTACGAGCAGTACTTC; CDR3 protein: CASSSPDSGDYEQYF
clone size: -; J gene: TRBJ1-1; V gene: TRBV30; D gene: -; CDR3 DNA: TGTGCCTGGATAGAGAACCTTGAAGCTTTCTTT; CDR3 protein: CAWIENLEAFF
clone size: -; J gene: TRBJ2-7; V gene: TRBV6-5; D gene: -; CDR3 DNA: TGTGCCAGCAGTTACTCGAAGTCGGGGACTTACGAGCAGTACTTC; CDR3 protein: CASSYSKSGTYEQYF
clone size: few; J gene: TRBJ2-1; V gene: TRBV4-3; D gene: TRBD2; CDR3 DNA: TGCGCCAGCAGCCAAGGGCTAGCGGGAGGGCCTACATATGAGCAGTTCTTC; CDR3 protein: CASSQGLAGGPTYEQFF
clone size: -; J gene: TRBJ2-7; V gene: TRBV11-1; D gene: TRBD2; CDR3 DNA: TGTGCCAGCAGCTTAGGGACTAGCGGGAGCAACGAGCAGTACTTC; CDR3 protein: CASSLGTSGSNEQYF
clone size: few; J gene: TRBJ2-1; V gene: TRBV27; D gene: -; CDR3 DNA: TGTGCCAGCAGCCGAGCCCATGAGCAGTTCTTC; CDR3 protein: CASSRAHEQFF
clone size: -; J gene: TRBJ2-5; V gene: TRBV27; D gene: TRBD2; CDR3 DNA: TGTGCCAGCACAACGGGGGGGCGAGAGACCCAGTACTTC; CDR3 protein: CASTTGGRETQYF
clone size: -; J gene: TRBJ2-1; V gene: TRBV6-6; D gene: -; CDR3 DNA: TGTGCCAGCAGTCCCCCAGGAATGATGGAGCAGTTCTTC; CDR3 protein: CASSPPGMMEQFF
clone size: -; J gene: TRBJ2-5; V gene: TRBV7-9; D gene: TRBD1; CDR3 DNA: TGTGCCAGCAGCTCAGGGGGCGGGACCCAGTACTTC; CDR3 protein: CASSSGGGTQYF
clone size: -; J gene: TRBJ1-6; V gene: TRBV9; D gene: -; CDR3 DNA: TGTGCCAGCAGCGTTGAGGGGAGCTATAATTCACCCCTCCACTTT; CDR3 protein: CASSVEGSYNSPLHF
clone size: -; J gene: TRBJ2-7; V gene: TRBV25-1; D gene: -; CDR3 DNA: TGTGCCAGCAGTGAATATATGGGATACGAGCAGTACTTC; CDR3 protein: CASSEYMGYEQYF
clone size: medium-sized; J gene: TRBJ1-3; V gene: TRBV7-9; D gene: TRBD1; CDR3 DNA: TGTGCCAGCAGCTTAGAACAGGGGAGAGGAAACACCATATATTTT; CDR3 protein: CASSLEQGRGNTIYF
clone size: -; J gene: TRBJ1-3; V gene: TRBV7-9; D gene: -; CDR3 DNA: TGTGCCAGCAGCTTAGGGGGAAACACCATATATTTT; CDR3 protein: CASSLGGNTIYF